The entry below gives a single T cell receptor beta chain sequence along with its context. Its antigen has not been determined. The input lacks base qualities; no much larger clone sits a single base away. These data belong to a study of T cells of healthy individuals (dated by TCRdb to about 2018). Library preparation used 5' RACE. The instrument was an Illumina MiSeq. Clones were called with MiXCR by TCRdb after fastp trimmed the public reads at Q25, and only in-frame beta chains were retained. Here each entry gathers all rows of one CDR3 protein and keeps the most common genes and DNA. The sample table lists approximately 100,000 distinct CDR3 sequences, about 16% of them with a count of one. Jointly, the top ten make up 6.2% of the sample. CDR1 DFQATT and CDR2 SNEGSKA were looked up in the germline V gene (reference sequence). The CDR3 has 15 amino acids, counting the end cysteine and phenylalanine. Only CDR3 DNA is held: 45 bases, read in frame from base 1. The junction carries 16 bases between V and J, which are trimmed by 5 bases and 1 base respectively.

Recombination joined TRBV20-1 with TRBJ2-3; the D gene is perhaps TRBD1, from 6 matching bases. The sequence came from a human donor in good health. CDR3 protein: CSAGAMGARTDTQYF. The nucleotides are TGCAGTGCTGGCGCAATGGGGGCCCGCACAGATACGCAGTATTTT.